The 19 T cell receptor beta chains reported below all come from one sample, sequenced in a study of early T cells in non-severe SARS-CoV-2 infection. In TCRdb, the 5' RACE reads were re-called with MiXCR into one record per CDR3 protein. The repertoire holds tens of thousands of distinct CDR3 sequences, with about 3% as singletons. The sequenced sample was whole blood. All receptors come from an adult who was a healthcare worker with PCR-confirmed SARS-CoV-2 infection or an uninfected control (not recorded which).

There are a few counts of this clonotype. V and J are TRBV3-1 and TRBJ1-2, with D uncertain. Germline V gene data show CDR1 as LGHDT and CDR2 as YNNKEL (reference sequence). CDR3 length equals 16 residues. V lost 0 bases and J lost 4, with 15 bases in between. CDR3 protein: CASSQDDLEESYGYTF. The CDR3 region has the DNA TGTGCCAGCAGCCAAGATGACCTTGAGGAATCCTATGGCTACACCTTC.

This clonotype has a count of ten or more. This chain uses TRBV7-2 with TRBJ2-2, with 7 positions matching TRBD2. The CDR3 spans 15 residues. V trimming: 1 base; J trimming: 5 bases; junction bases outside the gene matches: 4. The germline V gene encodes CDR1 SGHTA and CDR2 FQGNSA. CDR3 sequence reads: CASSLVERGTGELFF. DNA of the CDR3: TGTGCCAGCAGCTTAGTTGAGCGGGGAACCGGGGAGCTGTTTTTT.

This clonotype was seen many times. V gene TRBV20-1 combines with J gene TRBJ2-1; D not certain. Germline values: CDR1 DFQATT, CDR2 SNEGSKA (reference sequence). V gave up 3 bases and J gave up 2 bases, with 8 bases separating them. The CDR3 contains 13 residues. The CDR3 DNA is TGCAGTGCTAGGGATCAGGCCTACAATGAGCAGTTCTTC. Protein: CSARDQAYNEQFF.

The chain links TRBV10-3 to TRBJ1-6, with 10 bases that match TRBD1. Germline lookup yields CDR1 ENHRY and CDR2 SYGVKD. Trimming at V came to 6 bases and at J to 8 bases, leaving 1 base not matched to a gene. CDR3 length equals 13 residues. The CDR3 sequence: CAIRGTGDSPLHF. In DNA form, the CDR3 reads TGTGCCATCAGGGGGACAGGGGATTCACCCCTCCACTTT.

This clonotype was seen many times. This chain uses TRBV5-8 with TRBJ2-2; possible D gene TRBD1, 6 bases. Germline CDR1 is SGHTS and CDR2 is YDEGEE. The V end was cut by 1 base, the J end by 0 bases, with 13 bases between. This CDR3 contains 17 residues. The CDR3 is CASSLYGDKSNTGELFF. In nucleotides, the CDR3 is TGTGCCAGCAGCTTGTATGGGGACAAATCGAACACCGGGGAGCTGTTTTTT.

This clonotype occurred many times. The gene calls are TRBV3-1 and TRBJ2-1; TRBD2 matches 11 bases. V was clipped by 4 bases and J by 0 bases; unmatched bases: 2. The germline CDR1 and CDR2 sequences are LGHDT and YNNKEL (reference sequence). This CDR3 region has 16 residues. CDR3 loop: CASSPLAGGSYNEQFF. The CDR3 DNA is TGTGCCAGCAGCCCGCTAGCGGGGGGCTCCTACAATGAGCAGTTCTTC.

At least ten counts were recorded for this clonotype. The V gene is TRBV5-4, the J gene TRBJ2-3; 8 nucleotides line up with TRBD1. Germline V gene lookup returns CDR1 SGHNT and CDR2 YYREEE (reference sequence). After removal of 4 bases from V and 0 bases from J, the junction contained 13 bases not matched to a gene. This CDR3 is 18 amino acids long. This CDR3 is CASSLGQGRGRSTDTQYF. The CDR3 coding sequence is TGTGCCAGCAGCCTAGGACAGGGAAGAGGTAGAAGCACAGATACGCAGTATTTT.

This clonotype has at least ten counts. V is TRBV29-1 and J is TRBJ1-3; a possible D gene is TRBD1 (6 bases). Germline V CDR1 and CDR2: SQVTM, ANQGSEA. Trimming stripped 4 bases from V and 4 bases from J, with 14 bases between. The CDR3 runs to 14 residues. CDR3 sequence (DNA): TGCAGCGTTGTCGACAGGATCTTAGGAAACACCATATATTTT. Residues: CSVVDRILGNTIYF.

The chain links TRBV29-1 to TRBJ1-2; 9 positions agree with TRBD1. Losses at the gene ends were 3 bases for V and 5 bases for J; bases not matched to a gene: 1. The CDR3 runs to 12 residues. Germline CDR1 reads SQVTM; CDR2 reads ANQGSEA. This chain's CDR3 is CSVDGQGYGYTF. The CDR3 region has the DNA TGCAGCGTTGACGGACAGGGGTATGGCTACACCTTC.

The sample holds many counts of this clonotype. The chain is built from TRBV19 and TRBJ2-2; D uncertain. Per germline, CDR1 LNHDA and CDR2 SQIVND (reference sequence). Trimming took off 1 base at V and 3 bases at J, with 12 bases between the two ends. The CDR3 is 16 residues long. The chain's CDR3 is CASSIGLARDTGELFF. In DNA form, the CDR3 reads TGTGCCAGTAGTATAGGGTTGGCCCGAGACACCGGGGAGCTGTTTTTT.

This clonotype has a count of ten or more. DNA for the CDR3: TGTGCCAGCAGAGTCATCAGCGGGGGGGCGGGAAATGAGCAGTTCTTC. Translation: CASRVISGGAGNEQFF. J is TRBJ2-1 and V is TRBV11-2, with 10 bases that match TRBD2. Losses at the gene ends were 6 bases for V and 7 bases for J; bases not matched to a gene: 12. The CDR3 covers 16 residues. CDR1 SGHAT and CDR2 FQNNGV come from the germline V gene.

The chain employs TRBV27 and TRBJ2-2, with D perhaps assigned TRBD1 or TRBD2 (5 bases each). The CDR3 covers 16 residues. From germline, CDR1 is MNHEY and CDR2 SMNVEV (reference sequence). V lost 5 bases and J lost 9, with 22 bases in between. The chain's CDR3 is CASSQDPGRPSRELFF. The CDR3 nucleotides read TGTGCCAGCAGTCAAGATCCGGGACGACCTTCCCGGGAGCTGTTTTTT.

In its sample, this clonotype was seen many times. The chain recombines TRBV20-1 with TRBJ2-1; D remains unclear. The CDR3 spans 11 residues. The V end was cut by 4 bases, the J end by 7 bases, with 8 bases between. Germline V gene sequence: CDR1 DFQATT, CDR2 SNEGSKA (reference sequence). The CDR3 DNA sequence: TGCAGTGCTAACTTAGGGAATGAGCAGTTCTTC. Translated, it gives CSANLGNEQFF.

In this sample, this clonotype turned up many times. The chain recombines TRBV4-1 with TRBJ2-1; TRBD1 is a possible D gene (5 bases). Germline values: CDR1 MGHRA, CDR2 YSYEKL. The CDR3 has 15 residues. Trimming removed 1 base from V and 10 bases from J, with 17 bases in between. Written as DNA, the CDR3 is TGCGCCAGCAGCCAAGTTAGGGGCCCTACACCCGAGCAGTTCTTC. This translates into CASSQVRGPTPEQFF.

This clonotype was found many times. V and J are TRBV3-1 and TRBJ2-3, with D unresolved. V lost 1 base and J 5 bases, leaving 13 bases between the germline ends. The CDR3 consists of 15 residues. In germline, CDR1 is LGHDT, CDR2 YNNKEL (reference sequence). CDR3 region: CASSQGGDIGDTQYF. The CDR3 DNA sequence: TGTGCCAGCAGCCAAGGTGGAGATATAGGAGATACGCAGTATTTT.

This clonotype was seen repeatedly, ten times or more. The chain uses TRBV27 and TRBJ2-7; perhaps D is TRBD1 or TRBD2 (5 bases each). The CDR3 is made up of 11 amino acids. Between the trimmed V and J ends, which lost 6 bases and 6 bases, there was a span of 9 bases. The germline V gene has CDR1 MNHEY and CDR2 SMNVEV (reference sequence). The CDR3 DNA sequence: TGTGCCAGCAGCGAGGGGTCCGAGCAGTACGTC. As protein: CASSEGSEQYV.

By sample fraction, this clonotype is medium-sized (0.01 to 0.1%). The CDR3 here is CASSRLLRSYNEQFF. The CDR3 DNA reads as TGTGCCAGCAGTCGCCTCCTCCGCTCCTACAATGAGCAGTTCTTC. V is TRBV6-5 and J is TRBJ2-1; D gene unclear. The germline CDR1 and CDR2 sequences are MNHEY and SVGAGI. Trimming took off 5 bases at V and 0 bases at J, with 11 bases between the two ends. The CDR3 sequence is 15 residues long.

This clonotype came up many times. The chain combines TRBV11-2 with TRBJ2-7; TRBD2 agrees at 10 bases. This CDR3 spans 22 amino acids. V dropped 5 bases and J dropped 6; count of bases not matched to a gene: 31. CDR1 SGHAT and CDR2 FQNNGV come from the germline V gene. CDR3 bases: TGTGCCAGCAGCCACCGGCTATCGCGGAGGCCAAGCGGGGGGGCCACCTTCTTCGAGCAGTACGTC. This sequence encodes CASSHRLSRRPSGGATFFEQYV.

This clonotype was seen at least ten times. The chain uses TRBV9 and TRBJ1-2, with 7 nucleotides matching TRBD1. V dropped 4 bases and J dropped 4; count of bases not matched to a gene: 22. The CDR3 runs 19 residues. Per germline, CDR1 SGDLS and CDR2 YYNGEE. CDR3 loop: CASSHPEGGDVWGAYGYTF. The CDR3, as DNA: TGTGCCAGCAGCCACCCCGAAGGGGGCGACGTCTGGGGTGCCTATGGCTACACCTTC.